The next 27 T cell receptor beta chains were all read from a single sample in a study of response to subunit inactivated influenza vaccine. TCRdb redid the calling of the RT-PCR reads with MiXCR, one entry per CDR3 protein. The table has around 650,000 distinct CDR3 sequences, around 16% seen once; the top ten hold under 14%. This sample comprised PBMCs from blood, obtained 11 to 12 days after vaccination. The receptors were gathered from a man aged 45-60 years who received an inactivated influenza vaccine.

The chain carries TRBV20-1 and TRBJ2-3, with D perhaps being TRBD1 or TRBD2 (6 bases each). Germline V gives CDR1 DFQATT, CDR2 SNEGSKA (reference sequence). V gave up 3 bases and J gave up 6 bases, with 16 bases separating them. The CDR3 has 14 amino acids. In DNA, the CDR3 is TGCAGTGCTAGTGTGGGGGGCGTGAAGGATACGCAGTATTTT. Its protein is CSASVGGVKDTQYF.

This clonotype was counted only a few times. The chain employs TRBV7-6 and TRBJ2-3, with 11 bases fitting TRBD1. The germline CDR1 and CDR2 sequences are SGHVS and FNYEAQ. V lost 6 bases, J lost 0 bases, and 2 bases stayed unmatched. The CDR3 has 15 amino acids. CDR3 sequence reads: CASRRTGGSTDTQYF. The DNA of the CDR3 is TGTGCCAGCAGACGGACAGGGGGCAGCACAGATACGCAGTATTTT. Full variable domain (remainder filled in from reference TRBV7-6 and TRBJ2-3): GAGVSQSPRYKVTKRGQDVALRCDPISGHVSLYWYRQALGQGPEFLTYFNYEAQQDKSGLPNDRFSAERPEGSISTLTIQRTEQRDSAMYRCASRRTGGSTDTQYFGPGTRLTVL.

This clonotype was recorded at least ten times. This chain links TRBV7-9 with TRBJ2-7; 9 nucleotides align to TRBD1. The CDR3 runs 14 residues. CDR1 and CDR2 from the germline V gene are SEHNR and FQNEAQ (reference sequence). V lost 5 bases, J lost 2 bases, and 4 bases stayed unmatched. This CDR3 is CASSSRDRAYEQYF. The CDR3 nucleotides are TGTGCCAGCAGCAGCCGGGACAGGGCCTACGAGCAGTACTTC.

This clonotype was picked up a small number of times. The chain couples TRBV6-2 or TRBV6-3 to TRBJ2-1; D is unresolved. Deletions cut 6 bases from V and 6 bases from J, with 12 bases between. The CDR3 covers 13 residues. Per the germline V gene, CDR1 is MNHEY and CDR2 is SVGEGT. The CDR3 DNA is TGTGCCAGCAGACCGGACGGTGGCAATGAGCAGTTCTTC. Translated, it gives CASRPDGGNEQFF.

V usage is TRBV18 and J usage is TRBJ2-3; 11 bases are shared with TRBD2. CDR3 size: 16 residues. In germline, CDR1 is KGHSH, CDR2 LQKENI. After removal of 1 base from V and 6 bases from J, the junction contained 6 bases not matched to a gene. CDR3 DNA sequence: TGTGCCAGCTCACCACGACTAGCGGGGACCGGGGATACGCAGTATTTT. It yields the protein CASSPRLAGTGDTQYF.

This clonotype appeared a few times. The chain has TRBV4-3 and TRBJ2-5; 11 bases fit TRBD2. Trimming took 1 base from V and 2 from J; bases not matched to a gene: 3. CDR3 length equals 16 residues. Germline V gene sequence: CDR1 LGHNA, CDR2 YSLEER. In nucleotides, the CDR3 is TGCGCCAGCAGCCAAGCACGGACTAGCGGGCAAGAGACCCAGTACTTC. Its translation: CASSQARTSGQETQYF.

The V call is TRBV6-2 or TRBV6-3, the J call TRBJ2-1; D is undetermined. CDR1 is MNHEY and CDR2 is SVGEGT in the germline V gene. The CDR3 runs to 11 residues. Trimming left V 5 bases short and J 7 bases short, with 6 bases between. The CDR3 bases are TGTGCCAGCAGTCACGTTAATGAGCAGTTCTTC. It is translated as CASSHVNEQFF.

This clonotype was found a few times. This chain uses TRBV6-2 or TRBV6-3 with TRBJ1-6; TRBD1 is a possible D gene (5 bases). The V end was cut by 7 bases, the J end by 6 bases, with 16 bases between. Germline lookup yields CDR1 MNHEY and CDR2 SVGEGT. CDR3 size: 15 residues. For the CDR3, the DNA is TGTGCCAGCAATTATGCAGGGAGGACTAATTCACCCCTCCACTTT. It codes for CASNYAGRTNSPLHF.

This clonotype has a handful of counts. The chain has TRBV5-1 and TRBJ2-1; no clear D gene. CDR1 and CDR2 from the germline V gene are SGHRS and YFSETQ. V was shortened by 5 bases and J by 6 bases, with 18 bases between the two germline ends. CDR3 size: 15 residues. CDR3 amino acids: CASSPPLDGANEQFF. CDR3 DNA: TGCGCCAGCAGTCCCCCTTTAGATGGTGCCAATGAGCAGTTCTTC.

CDR3 loop: CSARPGLAGFETQYF. Written as DNA, the CDR3 is TGCAGTGCTAGACCGGGACTAGCGGGATTTGAGACCCAGTACTTC. The chain links TRBV20-1 to TRBJ2-5, with 13 bases fitting TRBD2. Germline V gene data show CDR1 as DFQATT and CDR2 as SNEGSKA (reference sequence). The V segment lost 2 bases and the J segment 5 bases; nucleotides outside the gene matches: 5. This CDR3 is 15 amino acids long.

This clonotype was found many times. The J gene is TRBJ1-6, the V gene TRBV4-3; 8 bases fit TRBD1. V gave up 4 bases and J gave up 4 bases; unmatched junction bases: 9. There are 17 residues in the CDR3. Germline V gene sequence: CDR1 LGHNA, CDR2 YSLEER. Here the CDR3 DNA reads TGCGCCAGCAGCCGATCCCAGGGGGCTGATTATAATTCACCCCTCCACTTT. Translated: CASSRSQGADYNSPLHF.

The genes are TRBV20-1 and TRBJ2-3, with 13 bases matching TRBD2. CDR1 and CDR2 from the germline V gene are DFQATT and SNEGSKA (reference sequence). The CDR3 runs 16 residues. V dropped 6 bases and J dropped 4; count of bases not matched to a gene: 10. The CDR3 DNA reads TGCAGTGCCAAACATGGACTAGCGGGAGTTCCAGATACGCAGTATTTT. Residues: CSAKHGLAGVPDTQYF.

This clonotype has only a few counts. The V and J genes are TRBV9 and TRBJ2-3; TRBD2 agrees at 14 bases. The CDR3 has 18 residues. Germline values: CDR1 SGDLS, CDR2 YYNGEE. The V and J ends lost 4 bases and 0 bases, in that order; junction bases with no gene match: 7. The CDR3 nucleotides are TGTGCCAGCAGCACGGGACTAGCGGGGGCTCTTAGCACAGATACGCAGTATTTT. Residues: CASSTGLAGALSTDTQYF.

This clonotype was detected only a few times. The genes are TRBV29-1 and TRBJ2-3, with a weak D call TRBD2 (5 bases). Trimming took 5 bases from V and 2 from J, leaving 8 bases between them. The CDR3 covers 12 residues. Per germline, CDR1 SQVTM and CDR2 ANQGSEA. The CDR3 loop reads CSVPGNTDTQYF. Here the CDR3 DNA reads TGCAGCGTTCCCGGGAACACAGATACGCAGTATTTT.

The chain combines TRBV20-1 with TRBJ2-7; D is possibly TRBD1 (5 bases). Germline V CDR1 and CDR2: DFQATT, SNEGSKA (reference sequence). V was cut by 1 base and J by 3 bases, with 13 bases left in between. The CDR3 sequence is 14 residues long. CDR3 bases: TGCAGTGCTAGAGGGGGCAGCTCAAACTACGAGCAGTACTTC. Translated, it gives CSARGGSSNYEQYF.

This clonotype was counted between two and nine times. The V call is TRBV6-1, the J call TRBJ2-1; the D gene could be TRBD1 or TRBD2 (6 bases each). The germline V gene encodes CDR1 MNHNS and CDR2 SASEGT. The germline V and J ends were trimmed by 5 bases and 0 bases, with 17 bases remaining between them. The CDR3 has 17 residues. The CDR3 here is CASSTTGAGSSYNEQFF. CDR3 coding DNA: TGTGCCAGCAGTACAACGGGGGCAGGTAGCTCCTACAATGAGCAGTTCTTC.

The gene calls are TRBV18 and TRBJ2-7; 9 bases are shared with TRBD1. The CDR3 runs to 14 residues. In germline, CDR1 is KGHSH, CDR2 LQKENI. V shed 3 bases and J 3 bases; nucleotides not matched to a gene: 3. The CDR3 here is CASSPSDRGYEQYF. The CDR3 DNA follows: TGTGCCAGCTCACCGTCGGACAGGGGCTACGAGCAGTACTTC.

V and J are TRBV23-1 and TRBJ2-3, with TRBD1 identical over 8 bases. TRBV23-1 falls under the ORF class, with uncertain function. The CDR3 spans 17 residues. Trimming at V came to 1 base and at J to 2 bases, leaving 8 bases not matched to a gene. CDR3 loop: CASSQFQGARPTDTQYF. The CDR3 region has the DNA TGCGCCAGCAGTCAATTCCAGGGGGCTCGGCCCACAGATACGCAGTATTTT.

This clonotype was recorded a few times. The rearrangement joins TRBV20-1 to TRBJ2-5; D remains ambiguous. CDR3 length: 13 amino acids. CDR1 and CDR2 from the germline V gene are DFQATT and SNEGSKA (reference sequence). The V gene lost 3 bases and the J gene lost 3 bases, with 11 bases spanning the gap. CDR3 amino acids: CSASKGTKETQYF. The CDR3 DNA follows: TGCAGTGCTAGCAAGGGAACTAAAGAGACCCAGTACTTC.

The V and J genes are TRBV10-3 and TRBJ2-1; D possibly corresponds to TRBD2 (5 bases). This CDR3 region has 18 residues. Between the trimmed V and J ends, which lost 0 bases and 0 bases, there was a span of 15 bases. Germline V CDR1 and CDR2: ENHRY, SYGVKD. The CDR3 loop reads CAISESTPERVSYNEQFF. CDR3 DNA: TGTGCCATCAGTGAGTCAACCCCCGAGAGGGTCTCCTACAATGAGCAGTTCTTC.

This clonotype was found many times. The chain links TRBV29-1 to TRBJ2-1; possible D gene TRBD2, 5 bases. V lost 6 bases and J lost 4, with 7 bases in between. The germline V gene encodes CDR1 SQVTM and CDR2 ANQGSEA. CDR3 length: 11 residues. The CDR3 DNA is TGCAGCGTCGGACTTTACAATGAGCAGTTCTTC. Amino acid sequence: CSVGLYNEQFF.

This clonotype appeared a few times. The genes are TRBV6-5 and TRBJ2-5, with D unclear. Looked up from germline, CDR1 is MNHEY and CDR2 is SVGAGI. The length of the CDR3 is 15 residues. V dropped 2 bases and J dropped 5 bases, with 15 bases sitting between them. The CDR3 here is CASSYVALERETQYF. The CDR3 DNA sequence: TGTGCCAGCAGTTACGTAGCTCTGGAGAGGGAGACCCAGTACTTC.

This clonotype came up a few times. The chain carries TRBV6-4 and TRBJ2-1; D might be TRBD1 (5 bases). CDR3 size: 16 residues. Trimming removed 0 bases from V and 4 bases from J, with 13 bases in between. Germline CDR1 is MRHNA and CDR2 is SNTAGT. Here the CDR3 DNA reads TGTGCCAGCAGTGACTCCTACAGGTCCCGATACAATGAGCAGTTCTTC. It codes for CASSDSYRSRYNEQFF.

This chain uses TRBV4-3 with TRBJ2-2; tentatively, D is TRBD2 (5 bases). The CDR3 runs to 17 residues. Trimming stripped 3 bases from V and 4 bases from J, with 18 bases between. Germline CDR1 and CDR2: LGHNA and YSLEER. CDR3: CASSHHGEGSGTGELFF. The CDR3 DNA reads as TGCGCCAGCAGCCACCATGGGGAAGGAAGCGGCACCGGGGAGCTGTTTTTT.

The gene calls are TRBV6-1 and TRBJ2-7; the match to TRBD1 covers 9 bases. V gave up 7 bases and J gave up 1 base; unmatched junction bases: 5. CDR3 length: 14 amino acids. Germline V gene data show CDR1 as MNHNS and CDR2 as SASEGT. CDR3 nucleotide sequence: TGTGCCAGCATGGACAGGGGAGGGTCCTACGAGCAGTACTTC. This sequence encodes CASMDRGGSYEQYF.

CDR3 protein: CASSLARTARETQYF. DNA for the CDR3: TGTGCCAGCAGCTTAGCGCGGACAGCCAGAGAGACCCAGTACTTC. J is TRBJ2-5 and V is TRBV7-2; tentatively, D is TRBD1 (6 bases). The ends were cut back, 0 bases at V and 4 bases at J, with 12 bases in the middle. The CDR3 is made up of 15 amino acids. Germline CDR1 is SGHTA and CDR2 is FQGNSA.

This clonotype has more than one count but fewer than ten. The chain carries TRBV3-1 and TRBJ2-3; TRBD1 matches 7 bases. The germline V gene encodes CDR1 LGHDT and CDR2 YNNKEL (reference sequence). The junction had 5 bases not matched to a gene; V was cut back by 4 bases and J by 1 base. This CDR3 region has 15 residues. CDR3 protein: CASSRGTGGTDTQYF. The CDR3, as DNA: TGTGCCAGCAGCCGGGGTACAGGGGGCACAGATACGCAGTATTTT.